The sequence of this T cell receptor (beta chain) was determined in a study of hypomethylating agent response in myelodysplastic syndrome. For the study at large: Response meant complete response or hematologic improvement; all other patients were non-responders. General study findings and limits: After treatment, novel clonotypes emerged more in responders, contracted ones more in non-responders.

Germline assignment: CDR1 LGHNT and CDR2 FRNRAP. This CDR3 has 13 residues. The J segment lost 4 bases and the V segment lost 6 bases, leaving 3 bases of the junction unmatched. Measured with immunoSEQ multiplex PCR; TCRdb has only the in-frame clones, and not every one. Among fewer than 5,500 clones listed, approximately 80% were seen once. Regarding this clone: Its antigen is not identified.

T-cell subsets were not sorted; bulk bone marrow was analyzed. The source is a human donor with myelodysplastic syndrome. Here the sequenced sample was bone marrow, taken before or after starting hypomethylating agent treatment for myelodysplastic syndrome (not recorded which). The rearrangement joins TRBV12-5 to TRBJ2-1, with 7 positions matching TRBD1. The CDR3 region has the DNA TGTGCTAGTGGATGGGGACAGTACAATGAGCAGTTCTTC. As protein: CASGWGQYNEQFF. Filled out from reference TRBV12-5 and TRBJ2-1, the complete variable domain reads DARVTQTPRHKVTEMGQEVTMRCQPILGHNTVFWYRQTMMQGLELLAYFRNRAPLDDSGMPKDRFSAEMPDATLATLKIQPSEPRDSAVYFCASGWGQYNEQFFGPGTRLTVL.